The entry below gives a single TCR beta chain sequence along with its context. The antigen it recognizes is unknown. Per-base qualities were not stored, and no clone one base away is much larger. CD8 naive samples were obtained by positive selection for CCR7 among CD45RO-negative cells, yielding a CD45RA+CCR7+ population from which TemRA cells were excluded. The donors were healthy, HIV-negative adults who had no recently reported acute infections or vaccinations. Every donor was a Caucasian adult residing in Nashville, Tennessee, USA. Blood was obtained by leukapheresis, after which PBMCs were separated by Ficoll-Histopaque density gradient centrifugation and cryopreserved in liquid nitrogen vapor phase. Purity and quantity of every magnetically sorted T cell population were checked by analytical flow cytometry. Genomic DNA was isolated from every sorted fraction and measured by UV absorbance on a Nanodrop 2000c.

The data belong to a study of shared clonotypes between healthy human individuals (dated by TCRdb to the early 2020s). Context from the whole study: Three men and two women, aged 18 to 49 years, made up the cohort. For each donor, three plates each were used for CD4 naive and CD4 memory, two plates were used for CD8 naive, and one plate was used for CD8 memory. To estimate repertoire size and how much clonotype sharing occurs between individuals, the study deeply sequenced the blood TCR repertoires of several healthy adults. Libraries were prepared and TCR repertoires were sequenced by different laboratories using diverse techniques, in order to increase sequencing depth and limit assay-specific biases. Each donor's leukapheresis produced roughly between roughly 0.85 and 10 billion PBMCs. Broad study findings and their caveats: Only blood was sampled, and tissue TCR repertoires likely differ from those in blood. Compared with non-shared clonotypes, clonotypes shared by all four sorted-subset donors had higher generation probabilities. Pairwise subsampling indicated that sequencing depth was expected to affect the degree of clonotype sharing among donors. Even with the large sequencing depth, rarefaction of the sorted-subset datasets indicated that sequencing was incomplete. Larger estimated clonotype richness was generally found for naive subsets than for memory subsets. Because the study included only a small number of donors, the genetic and exposure-history diversity represented was limited. Sharing across several donors was observed for about 4.8% of naive CD4, about 4% of naive CD8, 2% to 2.5% of memory CD4, and roughly 0.4% of memory CD8 clonotypes.

Using the deep immunoSEQ assay, TCR CDR3 regions were amplified from genomic DNA by multiplex PCR. Extracted genomic DNA from each cell subset was spread evenly across all wells of several immunoSEQ 96-well plates, with each plate serving as a replicate. For sorted subsets, each replicate PCR was loaded with around 200 ng genomic DNA, equivalent to some 27,000 T cell genomes. Purified libraries were measured with a Qubit 3.0 fluorometer, size-checked on a Bioanalyzer 2100, and measured again with the KAPA Library Quantification kit. Each immunoSEQ 96-well plate was sequenced on its own single-read 150-cycle Illumina NextSeq 550 flow cell. In the source study's methods: Because the immunoSEQ output included only junctional sequences and no quality scores, the filtering could not be the same as the filtering used for full-length reads. To assign V/J genes and CDR3, sequences were annotated using PyIR, a Python wrapper for IgBLAST v1.9, with IMGT germline references. Reads with weak V/J assignments (E-value above 1e-6), missing CDR3, stop codons, out-of-frame junctions, or ambiguous translated residues were removed. V3J clonotypes were defined as sequences sharing an identical inferred V gene, J gene, and CDR3 amino acid sequence. Percentage overlap between repertoires was calculated by dividing the number of shared unique clonotypes by the size of the smaller repertoire. Repertoire richness was assessed with RTK rarefaction, the Chao1 estimator, and Recon v2.1 estimates of unobserved clonotypes. Generation probabilities for all TCRbeta clonotypes obtained by the gDNA method from a handful of donors were computed using OLGA. TCRdb obtained this table from immuneACCESS and retained in-frame rearrangements with V and J assigned. These tables miss some clones; where compared with another copy, unresolved V genes account for less than half of the shortfall, and the remainder is unexplained. V and J calls plus clone size are reproduced from that table; the DNA served to infer D and trimming. This sample comprises about 550,000 clones, nearly 97% of them detected only once. The ten largest account for 0.11% of the sample.

The CDR3 measures 14 amino acids from cysteine to phenylalanine. Left in the record is the CDR3 DNA by itself, 42 bases read in frame from the first base. Clipping removes 2 bases from V and 8 bases from J, with 7 as the unmatched junction base count. CDR1 and CDR2 (GTSNPN, SVGIG) derive from the germline V gene (reference sequence). Input material: naive CD8+ T cells sorted from blood. The sample's cell subset or site label, decoded: CD45RA+CCR7+. The rearrangement joined TRBV30 to TRBJ1-5; 9 middle bases align to TRBD1. The TCR comes from a woman aged 30 to 39 in good health. The bases read TGTGCCTGGAGTCGGGGACAGGGTGGAAAGCCCCAGCATTTT. This is translated as CAWSRGQGGKPQHF.